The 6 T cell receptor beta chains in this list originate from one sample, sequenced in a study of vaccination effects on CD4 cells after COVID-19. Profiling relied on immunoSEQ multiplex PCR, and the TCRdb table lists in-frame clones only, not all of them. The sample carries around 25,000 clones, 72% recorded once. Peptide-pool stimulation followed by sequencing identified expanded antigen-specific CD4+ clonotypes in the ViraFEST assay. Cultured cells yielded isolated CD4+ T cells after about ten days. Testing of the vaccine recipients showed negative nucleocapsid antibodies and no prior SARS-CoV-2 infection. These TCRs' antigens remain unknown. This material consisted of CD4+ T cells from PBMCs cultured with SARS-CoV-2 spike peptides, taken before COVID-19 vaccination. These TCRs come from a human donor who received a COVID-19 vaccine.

In DNA form, the CDR3 reads TGTGCCACCAGGGGGGAATCTAACTATGGCTACACCTTC. Its translation: CATRGESNYGYTF. V gene TRBV15 combines with J gene TRBJ1-2; possible D gene TRBD1, 5 bases. The CDR3 is 13 amino acids. Germline CDR1 and CDR2: LNHNV and YYDKDF (reference sequence). V shed 6 bases and J shed 0 bases, with 8 bases lying between them. Together with reference TRBV15 and TRBJ1-2, the CDR3 gives the full variable domain: DAMVIQNPRYQVTQFGKPVTLSCSQTLNHNVMYWYQQKSSQAPKLLFHYYDKDFNNEADTPDNFQSRRPNTSFCFLDIRSPGLGDTAMYLCATRGESNYGYTFGSGTRLTVV.

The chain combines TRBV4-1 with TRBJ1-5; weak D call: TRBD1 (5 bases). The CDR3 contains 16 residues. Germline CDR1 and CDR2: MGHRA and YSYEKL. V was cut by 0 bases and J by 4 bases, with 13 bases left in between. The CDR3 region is CASSQDGRVGNQPQHF. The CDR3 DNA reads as TGCGCCAGCAGCCAAGATGGCAGGGTGGGGAATCAGCCCCAGCATTTT.

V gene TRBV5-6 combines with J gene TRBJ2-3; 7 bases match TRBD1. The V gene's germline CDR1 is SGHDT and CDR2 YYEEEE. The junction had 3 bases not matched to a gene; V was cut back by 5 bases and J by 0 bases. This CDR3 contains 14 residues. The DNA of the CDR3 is TGTGCCAGCAGGGACAGGACTAGCACAGATACGCAGTATTTT. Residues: CASRDRTSTDTQYF.

CDR3 region: CASSHHGQGAREQYF. The CDR3 coding sequence is TGTGCCAGCTCTCATCACGGGCAGGGGGCGCGTGAGCAGTACTTC. This chain uses TRBV6-5 with TRBJ2-7, with 8 nucleotides matching TRBD1. J gave up 7 bases and V 8 bases, and 16 bases lay outside the gene matches. This CDR3 comprises 15 residues. Germline V lookup: CDR1 MNHEY, CDR2 SVGAGI.

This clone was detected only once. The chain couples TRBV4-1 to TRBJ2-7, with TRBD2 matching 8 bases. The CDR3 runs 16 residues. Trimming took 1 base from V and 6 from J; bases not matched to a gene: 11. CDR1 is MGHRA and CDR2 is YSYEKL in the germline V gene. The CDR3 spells CASSQGIRGGQVEQYF. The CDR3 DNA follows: TGCGCCAGCAGCCAAGGTATCCGGGGGGGCCAGGTCGAGCAGTACTTC.

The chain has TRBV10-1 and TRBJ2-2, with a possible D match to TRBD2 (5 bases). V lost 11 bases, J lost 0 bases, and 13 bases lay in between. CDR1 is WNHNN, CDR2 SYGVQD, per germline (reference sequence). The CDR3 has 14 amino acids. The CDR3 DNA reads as TGCGCCTCGTCCGGAGCGGCGAACACCGGGGAGCTGTTTTTT. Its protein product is CASSGAANTGELFF.